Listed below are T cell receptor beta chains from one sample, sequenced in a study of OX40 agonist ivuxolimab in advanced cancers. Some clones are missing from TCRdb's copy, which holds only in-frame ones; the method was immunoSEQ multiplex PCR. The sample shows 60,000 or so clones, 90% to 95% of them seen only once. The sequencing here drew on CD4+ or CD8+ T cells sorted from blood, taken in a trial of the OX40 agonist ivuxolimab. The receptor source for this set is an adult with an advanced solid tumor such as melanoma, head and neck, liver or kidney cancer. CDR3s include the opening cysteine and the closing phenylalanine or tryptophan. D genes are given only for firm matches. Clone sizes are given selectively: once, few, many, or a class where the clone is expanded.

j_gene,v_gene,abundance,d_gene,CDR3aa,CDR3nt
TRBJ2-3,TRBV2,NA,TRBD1,CASSGPGQGAPDTQYF,TGTGCCAGCAGTGGTCCGGGACAGGGGGCCCCAGATACGCAGTATTTT
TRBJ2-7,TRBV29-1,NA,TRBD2,CSVSGLAADEQYF,TGCAGCGTCTCCGGACTAGCGGCTGACGAGCAGTACTTC
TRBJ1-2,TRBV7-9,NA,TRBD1,CASSLVGTAYGYTF,TGTGCCAGCAGCCTTGTCGGGACAGCCTATGGCTACACCTTC
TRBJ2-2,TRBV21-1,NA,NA,CASSKFRDRGPKTLTGELFF,TGTGCCAGCAGCAAGTTCCGGGACAGGGGGCCAAAAACCCTGACCGGGGAGCTGTTTTTT
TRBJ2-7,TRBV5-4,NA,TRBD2,CASGTSGFLYEQYF,TGTGCCAGCGGGACTAGCGGATTCCTCTACGAGCAGTACTTC
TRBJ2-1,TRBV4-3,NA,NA,CASSQLVGATEQFF,TGCGCCAGCAGCCAATTGGTCGGGGCTACAGAGCAGTTCTTC
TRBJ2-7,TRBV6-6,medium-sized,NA,CANSNGDTYEQYF,TGTGCCAACTCCAACGGGGATACCTACGAGCAGTACTTC
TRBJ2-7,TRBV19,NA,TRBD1,CASSIGQGSYEQYF,TGTGCCAGTAGTATCGGACAGGGTTCCTACGAGCAGTACTTC
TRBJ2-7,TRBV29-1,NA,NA,CSVLWQSYEQYF,TGCAGCGTTCTGTGGCAGTCCTACGAGCAGTACTTC
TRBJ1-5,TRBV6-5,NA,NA,CASSLAFGSNQPQHF,TGTGCCAGCAGTCTCGCATTCGGCAGCAATCAGCCCCAGCATTTT
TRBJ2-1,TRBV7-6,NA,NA,CASSRGPLMNNEQFF,TGTGCCAGCAGCCGAGGCCCCTTGATGAACAATGAGCAGTTCTTC
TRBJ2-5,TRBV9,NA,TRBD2,CASTSGSLQETQYF,TGTGCCAGCACTAGCGGGAGTCTTCAAGAGACCCAGTACTTC
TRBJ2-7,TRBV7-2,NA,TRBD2,CASSLASGSIHEQYF,TGTGCCAGCAGCTTAGCTAGCGGGAGTATTCACGAGCAGTACTTC
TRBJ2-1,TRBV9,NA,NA,CASSVGGDVFYNEQFF,TGTGCCAGCAGCGTAGGGGGGGATGTCTTCTACAATGAGCAGTTCTTC
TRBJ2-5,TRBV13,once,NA,CASSLAGWETQYF,TGTGCCAGCAGCTTAGCAGGGTGGGAGACCCAGTACTTC
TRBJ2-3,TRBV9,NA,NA,CASTQDPTDTQYF,TGTGCCAGCACCCAAGACCCCACAGATACGCAGTATTTT
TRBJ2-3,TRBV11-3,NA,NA,CASSRDLQELDTQYF,TGTGCCAGCAGCCGAGACCTACAGGAGCTAGATACGCAGTATTTT
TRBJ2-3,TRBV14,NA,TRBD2,CASSQLKGRLAGDVDTQYF,TGTGCCAGCAGCCAACTTAAGGGCCGACTAGCGGGAGATGTAGATACGCAGTATTTT
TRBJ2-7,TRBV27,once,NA,CASSLQGSGLYEQYF,TGTGCCAGCAGTTTACAAGGTAGCGGCCTCTACGAGCAGTACTTC
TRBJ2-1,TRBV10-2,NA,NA,CASAGDSSYNEQFF,TGCGCCAGTGCCGGGGACTCTTCCTACAATGAGCAGTTCTTC
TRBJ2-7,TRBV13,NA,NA,CASSLGPLEQYF,TGTGCCAGCAGCTTAGGCCCCCTCGAGCAGTACTTC
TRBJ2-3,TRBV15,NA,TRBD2,CATSREVSGRWITDTQYF,TGTGCCACCAGCAGAGAAGTTAGCGGGAGATGGATCACAGATACGCAGTATTTT
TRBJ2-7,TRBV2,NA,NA,CASSDRGISSYEQYF,TGTGCCAGCAGTGATCGCGGGATTAGCTCCTACGAGCAGTACTTC
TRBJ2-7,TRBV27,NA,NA,CASSYSTGYEQYF,TGTGCCAGCAGTTACTCGACAGGATACGAGCAGTACTTC
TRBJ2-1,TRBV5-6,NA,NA,CASSPGGGFSSYNEQFF,TGTGCCAGCAGCCCCGGAGGGGGGTTTAGCTCCTACAATGAGCAGTTCTTC